The clone carrying this TCR beta chain has a count of ten or more. The antigen is unknown. The entry originates in a study of response to subunit inactivated influenza vaccine. Study-level results: Authors suggested each seasonal influenza vaccination recruits few new T cells.

Germline V lookup: CDR1 SGHRS, CDR2 YFSETQ. Trimming took 0 bases from V and 4 from J; bases not matched to a gene: 2. CDR3 size: 15 residues. TCRdb reprocessed the RT-PCR reads with MiXCR, giving one entry per CDR3 protein. This sample carries approximately 530,000 distinct CDR3 sequences, around 8% of them seen once, and the ten largest clones take roughly 13%. This receptor was obtained from a man aged 50-75 years who received an inactivated influenza vaccine. The rearrangement uses TRBV5-1 and TRBJ1-1; TRBD1 matches at 11 bases. The sample was PBMCs from blood, taken around 2 years after vaccination. CDR3 in DNA: TGCGCCAGCAGCTTGGGCGGGACAGGGGGCACTGAAGCTTTCTTT. Its protein is CASSLGGTGGTEAFF.